This T cell receptor (beta chain) appears in the sequencing data of a study of blood T cell repertoires in COVID-19. As for the study in general: The samples span acute and convalescent COVID-19 from the United States, Italy and Spain. From T cells, B-cell-depleted T cells, or PBMCs came the material, which was cDNA or gDNA.

This CDR3 comprises 14 residues. From germline, CDR1 is MNHEY and CDR2 SMNVEV (reference sequence). V lost 5 bases and J 9 bases, leaving 19 bases between the germline ends. In the study's own analysis: Reference gene primer amplification gave nucleated cell count estimates. The repertoire was sequenced with immunoSEQ multiplex PCR; TCRdb's copy has only in-frame clones and lacks some. From that table come the V and J calls and clone size; the DNA was used to work out D and trimming. The sample has about 130,000 clones, about 88% seen once. The chain has TRBV27 and TRBJ1-2; D uncertain. Sequenced: peripheral blood. The sequence derives from a woman aged 80 or over with acute or convalescent COVID-19. This chain's CDR3 is CASSTLARERRYTF. In DNA form, the CDR3 reads TGTGCCAGCAGTACCCTTGCGAGGGAGCGACGCTACACCTTC.